This T cell receptor beta chain derives from a study of cytomegalovirus exposure and HLA in healthy donors. Overall study results and limits: Links to common viral pathogens appeared, in a later analysis, for several of the most significant clusters. Later analysis demonstrated an association between a missense DCLRE1C variant and TCR beta V- and J-gene trimming.

As regards this clone: As yet, its antigen is unknown.

V lost 4 bases and J 8 bases, leaving 18 bases between the germline ends. Per germline, CDR1 SGHNT and CDR2 YENEEA. The length of the CDR3 is 15 residues. Primers: 60 Vbeta forward and 13 Jbeta reverse. Sequencing used immunoSEQ multiplex PCR; TCRdb keeps in-frame clones, though not all of them. This table has around 210,000 clones, roughly 78% appearing once. J is TRBJ2-1 and V is TRBV11-3; a weak D match, TRBD2 (5 bases). Sequenced: PBMCs. The origin of this receptor is a boy aged 10-17 years in good health and CMV-seronegative. The CDR3 spells CASSSLTSEVDEQFF. CDR3 nucleotides: TGTGCCAGCAGCTCCCTAACTAGTGAGGTTGATGAGCAGTTCTTC.